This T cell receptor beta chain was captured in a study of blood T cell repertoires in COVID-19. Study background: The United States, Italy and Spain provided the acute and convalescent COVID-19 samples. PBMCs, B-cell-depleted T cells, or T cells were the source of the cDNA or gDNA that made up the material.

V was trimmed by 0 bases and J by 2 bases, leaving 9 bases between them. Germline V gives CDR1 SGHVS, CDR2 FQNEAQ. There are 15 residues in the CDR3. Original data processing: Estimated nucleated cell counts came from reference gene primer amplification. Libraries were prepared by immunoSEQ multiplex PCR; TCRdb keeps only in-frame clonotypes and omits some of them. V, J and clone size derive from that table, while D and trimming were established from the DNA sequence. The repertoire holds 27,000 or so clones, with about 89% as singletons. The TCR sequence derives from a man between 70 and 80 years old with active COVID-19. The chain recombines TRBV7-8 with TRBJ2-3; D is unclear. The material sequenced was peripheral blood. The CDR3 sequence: CASSLASRYTDTQYF. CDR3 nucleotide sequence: TGTGCCAGCAGCTTAGCCTCTAGATACACAGATACGCAGTATTTT. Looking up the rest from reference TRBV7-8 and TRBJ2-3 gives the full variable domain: GAGVSQSPRYKVAKRGQDVALRCDPISGHVSLFWYQQALGQGPEFLTYFQNEAQLDKSGLPSDRFFAERPEGSVSTLKIQRTQQEDSAVYLCASSLASRYTDTQYFGPGTRLTVL.